The TCR beta chain described here comes from a study of beta chain features in type 1 diabetes. Every bit of the isolated RNA underwent reverse transcription, so sequencing read expressed TCRB transcripts. TCRdb's copy holds only in-frame clones and misses some; the assay was immunoSEQ multiplex PCR. The data contain a few hundred thousand clones, roughly 13% of them seen just once; the ten biggest clones take up roughly 0.015%. On this clone: Its antigen is not identified.

It was one heparinised blood draw, averaging about 0.12 L, that each donor gave. Study-wide results and caveats: Type 1 diabetes patients showed a moderate but significant shortening of TCRB CDR3s in all four CD4+ subsets. Type 1 diabetes patients had fewer VDJ junction insertions and more deletions.

This CDR3 is built from 15 residues. The germline CDR1 and CDR2 sequences are MGHRA and YSYEKL. Trimming removed 4 bases from V and 6 bases from J, with 18 bases in between. This receptor was obtained from a woman in her late teens or twenties with type 1 diabetes. The sequenced material came from naive CD4+ T cells from blood. The chain links TRBV4-1 to TRBJ1-1, with D hard to call. In DNA form, the CDR3 reads TGCGCCAGCAGCCCTGCCGAAGGGCGGAGGGCTGAAGCTTTCTTT. Its translation: CASSPAEGRRAEAFF.